A single sample is the source of the 30 T cell receptor beta chains below, sequenced in a study of blood T cell repertoires in COVID-19. Produced via immunoSEQ multiplex PCR; TCRdb's table is partial and in-frame only. The sample includes approximately 300,000 clones, around 90% seen only once; the top ten take about 6%. What was sequenced was peripheral blood. These receptor sequences come from a man younger than 30 who had recovered from COVID-19.

The chain carries TRBV7-2 and TRBJ2-1; the match to TRBD2 covers 13 bases. CDR1 is SGHTA, CDR2 FQGNSA, per germline. This CDR3 is built from 16 residues. The J segment lost 6 bases and the V segment lost 3 bases, leaving 5 bases of the junction unmatched. CDR3 sequence: CASSFGGTSGINEQFF. The CDR3 region has the DNA TGTGCCAGCAGCTTTGGCGGGACTAGCGGGATCAATGAGCAGTTCTTC.

The rearrangement joins TRBV14 to TRBJ1-1; D unclear. V lost 1 base and J 8 bases, leaving 5 bases between the germline ends. This CDR3 comprises 11 residues. Per the germline V gene, CDR1 is SGHDN and CDR2 is FVKESK. The CDR3 region has the DNA TGTGCCAGCAGCCAAGGAGGGGAAGCTTTCTTT. It yields the protein CASSQGGEAFF.

This clone was counted once. The J gene is TRBJ2-7, the V gene TRBV18, with 11 bases matching TRBD1. Germline lookup yields CDR1 KGHSH and CDR2 LQKENI. V was pared by 5 bases and J by 4 bases, with 4 bases of the junction left unmatched. This CDR3 spans 14 amino acids. The CDR3 nucleotides are TGTGCCAGCTCAGCCGGGACAGGGGGTTACGAGCAGTACTTC. It is translated as CASSAGTGGYEQYF.

The chain couples TRBV24-1 to TRBJ2-3; no reliable D call. V was shortened by 3 bases and J by 0 bases, with 12 bases between the two germline ends. The CDR3 length is 16 residues. The germline gives CDR1 KGHDR, CDR2 SFDVKD. DNA for the CDR3: TGTGCCACCAGTGATCCCTACTCCTTCAGCACAGATACGCAGTATTTT. It is translated as CATSDPYSFSTDTQYF.

A remark on this clone: A much more abundant neighbour one base away suggests this may be a read error. Other DNA sequences in this sample translate to the same CDR3. This chain uses TRBV7-2 with TRBJ2-7, with D tentatively TRBD1 (5 bases). Trimming pared 5 bases from V and 4 bases from J, leaving 9 bases between. The CDR3 sequence is 12 residues long. The germline CDR1 and CDR2 sequences are SGHTA and FQGNSA. The CDR3 reads CASSLSGYEQYF. The CDR3 DNA follows: TGTGCCAGCAGCCTCTCAGGGTACGAGCAGTACTTC.

The chain links TRBV5-6 to TRBJ2-1, with D maybe TRBD1 (6 bases). Germline V gene sequence: CDR1 SGHDT, CDR2 YYEEEE. V dropped 4 bases and J dropped 4 bases, with 9 bases sitting between them. The CDR3 spans 13 residues. CDR3 bases: TGTGCCAGCAGCCAAGACAGGTACAATGAGCAGTTCTTC. Protein product: CASSQDRYNEQFF. Drawing the rest from reference TRBV5-6 and TRBJ2-1, the complete variable domain is DAGVTQSPTHLIKTRGQQVTLRCSPKSGHDTVSWYQQALGQGPQFIFQYYEEEERQRGNFPDRFSGHQFPNYSSELNVNALLLGDSALYLCASSQDRYNEQFFGPGTRLTVL.

This clone was detected only once. This chain joins TRBV11-2 and TRBJ1-1; D gene unclear. The V and J ends lost 1 base and 0 bases respectively, with 9 bases between them. The germline V gene has CDR1 SGHAT and CDR2 FQNNGV. This CDR3 is built from 15 residues. The CDR3 sequence is CASSLGGAMNTEAFF. The CDR3 DNA reads TGTGCCAGCAGCTTAGGCGGAGCCATGAACACTGAAGCTTTCTTT. Full variable domain (rest looked up from reference TRBV11-2 and TRBJ1-1): EAGVAQSPRYKIIEKRQSVAFWCNPISGHATLYWYQQILGQGPKLLIQFQNNGVVDDSQLPKDRFSAERLKGVDSTLKIQPAKLEDSAVYLCASSLGGAMNTEAFFGQGTRLTVV.

J is TRBJ1-5 and V is TRBV7-9, with D perhaps matching TRBD1 (6 bases). Germline loops: CDR1 SEHNR, CDR2 FQNEAQ (reference sequence). Trimming removed 4 bases at V and 3 bases at J, with 13 bases between. The CDR3 is made up of 15 amino acids. CDR3 coding DNA: TGTGCCAGCAGCTCAGATGGACAGCCCAATCAGCCCCAGCATTTT. Amino acid sequence: CASSSDGQPNQPQHF. The variable domain in full, completed from reference TRBV7-9 and TRBJ1-5, reads DTGVSQNPRHKITKRGQNVTFRCDPISEHNRLYWYRQTLGQGPEFLTYFQNEAQLEKSRLLSDRFSAERPKGSFSTLEIQRTEQGDSAMYLCASSSDGQPNQPQHFGDGTRLSIL.

This clone has more than one count but fewer than ten. The chain links TRBV5-6 to TRBJ1-1, with a weak D call TRBD1 (6 bases). The CDR3 extends over 13 amino acids. Trimming removed 4 bases from V and 4 bases from J, with 11 bases in between. Germline V gene data show CDR1 as SGHDT and CDR2 as YYEEEE. The CDR3 DNA is TGTGCCAGCAGCACCGTAGGGGGCACTGAAGCTTTCTTT. Translated: CASSTVGGTEAFF. The full variable domain, completed using reference TRBV5-6 and TRBJ1-1, is DAGVTQSPTHLIKTRGQQVTLRCSPKSGHDTVSWYQQALGQGPQFIFQYYEEEERQRGNFPDRFSGHQFPNYSSELNVNALLLGDSALYLCASSTVGGTEAFFGQGTRLTVV.

The chain employs TRBV2 and TRBJ2-7, with D maybe TRBD2 (5 bases). There are 13 residues in the CDR3. Germline CDR1 SNHLY, CDR2 FYNNEI. The V and J ends lost 6 bases and 6 bases respectively, with 15 bases between them. The CDR3 spells CASSGVAPFEQYF. DNA for the CDR3: TGTGCCAGCAGCGGGGTCGCGCCTTTCGAGCAGTACTTC.

The V gene is TRBV4-3, the J gene TRBJ1-2; D possibly corresponds to TRBD1 (5 bases). Per germline, CDR1 LGHNA and CDR2 YSLEER. Trimming shortened V by 0 bases and J by 5 bases, and 10 bases separated the two germline ends. The CDR3 contains 14 residues. CDR3 region: CASSQEDAGYGYTF. Written as DNA, the CDR3 is TGCGCCAGCAGCCAAGAAGATGCAGGGTATGGCTACACCTTC.

The V call is TRBV7-9, the J call TRBJ2-2; 7 bases are shared with TRBD2. CDR3 length: 15 amino acids. Germline trimming cut 2 bases from V and 2 bases from J; bases unmatched to any gene: 2. Germline V CDR1 and CDR2: SEHNR, FQNEAQ (reference sequence). DNA for the CDR3: TGTGCCAGCAGCTTACTAGCGGCTAACACCGGGGAGCTGTTTTTT. This translates into CASSLLAANTGELFF.

The chain combines TRBV6-1 with TRBJ1-2, with 8 nucleotides matching TRBD1. V was clipped by 3 bases and J by 2 bases; unmatched bases: 8. CDR3 length: 16 residues. Germline V lookup: CDR1 MNHNS, CDR2 SASEGT. In nucleotides, the CDR3 is TGTGCCAGCAGTGACACCGGGACAGGCCGCAACTATGGCTACACCTTC. Translated: CASSDTGTGRNYGYTF.

The chain carries TRBV24-1 and TRBJ2-3, with 9 bases aligning to TRBD1. This CDR3 is built from 14 residues. The germline CDR1 and CDR2 sequences are KGHDR and SFDVKD. V was pared by 4 bases and J by 9 bases, with 7 bases of the junction left unmatched. The CDR3 loop is CATSDPGTGWTQYF. CDR3 sequence (DNA): TGTGCCACCAGTGACCCTGGGACAGGGTGGACGCAGTATTTT.

The V and J genes are TRBV7-3 and TRBJ2-3, with 10 bases aligning to TRBD2. The V and J ends lost 5 bases and 4 bases, in that order; junction bases with no gene match: 9. Per germline, CDR1 SGHTA and CDR2 FQGTGA. The CDR3 runs 16 residues. The CDR3 DNA is TGTGCCAGCAGCCTGGACTCTAGCGGGGGATCAGATACGCAGTATTTT. As protein: CASSLDSSGGSDTQYF.

The chain combines TRBV4-1 with TRBJ1-1; weak D call: TRBD1 (5 bases). V dropped 1 base and J dropped 6 bases, with 15 bases sitting between them. This CDR3 region has 15 residues. CDR1 is MGHRA, CDR2 YSYEKL, per germline. The CDR3 here is CASSQGIGGSSEAFF. DNA for the CDR3: TGCGCCAGCAGCCAAGGGATCGGGGGGAGCTCTGAAGCTTTCTTT.

The V and J genes are TRBV6-5 and TRBJ2-2; 7 bases agree with TRBD1. V lost 2 bases, J lost 3 bases, and 6 bases stayed unmatched. Germline assignment: CDR1 MNHEY and CDR2 SVGAGI. This CDR3 comprises 16 residues. CDR3 amino acids: CASSYGSGTDTGELFF. In DNA, the CDR3 is TGTGCCAGCAGTTACGGGTCAGGGACAGACACCGGGGAGCTGTTTTTT.

DNA of the CDR3: TGTGCCAGCAACCTACAGGGGGTGGAAGAGACCCAGTACTTC. It is translated as CASNLQGVEETQYF. This chain joins TRBV5-4 and TRBJ2-5; 8 nucleotides agree with TRBD1. Trimming at V came to 6 bases and at J to 3 bases, leaving 7 bases not matched to a gene. Germline V gene lookup returns CDR1 SGHNT and CDR2 YYREEE (reference sequence). CDR3 length: 14 residues. Full variable domain (missing parts from reference TRBV5-4 and TRBJ2-5): ETGVTQSPTHLIKTRGQQVTLRCSSQSGHNTVSWYQQALGQGPQFIFQYYREEENGRGNFPPRFSGLQFPNYSSELNVNALELDDSALYLCASNLQGVEETQYFGPGTRLLVL.

The rearrangement uses TRBV7-2 and TRBJ2-5; D gene uncertain. The CDR3 sequence is 14 residues long. The V gene's germline CDR1 is SGHTA and CDR2 FQGNSA. Trimming removed 1 base at V and 4 bases at J, with 10 bases between. The CDR3 loop is CASSLVSTGETQYF. CDR3 coding DNA: TGTGCCAGCAGCTTAGTCAGTACGGGAGAGACCCAGTACTTC.

This chain connects TRBV7-8 to TRBJ2-5, with 10 nucleotides matching TRBD2. V was clipped by 5 bases and J by 5 bases; unmatched bases: 5. The length of the CDR3 is 14 residues. Germline CDR1 SGHVS, CDR2 FQNEAQ. The DNA for the CDR3 is TGTGCCAGCAGCAACCTAGCGGGAGTGGAGACCCAGTACTTC. It yields the protein CASSNLAGVETQYF.

The chain combines TRBV9 with TRBJ2-1; D is unclear. This CDR3 is 13 amino acids long. Looked up from germline, CDR1 is SGDLS and CDR2 is YYNGEE. V gave up 1 base and J gave up 5 bases, with 7 bases separating them. CDR3 coding DNA: TGTGCCAGCAGCGTAAACAGTAACAATGAGCAGTTCTTC. Translation: CASSVNSNNEQFF.

This chain connects TRBV7-9 to TRBJ2-7, with D unclear. The length of the CDR3 is 13 residues. V lost 6 bases to trimming and J lost 0 bases, with 9 bases between them. CDR1 and CDR2 from the germline V gene are SEHNR and FQNEAQ (reference sequence). CDR3 loop: CASRPSASYEQYF. CDR3 sequence (DNA): TGTGCCAGCAGGCCTAGTGCCTCCTACGAGCAGTACTTC.

The chain is built from TRBV6-6 and TRBJ2-1; D is unresolved. Trimming stripped 4 bases from V and 2 bases from J, with 12 bases between. The CDR3 consists of 15 residues. The germline V gene has CDR1 MNHNY and CDR2 SVGAGI (reference sequence). The CDR3 coding sequence is TGTGCCAGCAGTTTCTCTATTGAGCCCTACAATGAGCAGTTCTTC. Translation: CASSFSIEPYNEQFF.

The J gene is TRBJ1-1, the V gene TRBV6-6; D ambiguous. Trimming shortened V by 0 bases and J by 5 bases, and 10 bases separated the two germline ends. CDR1 and CDR2 from the germline V gene are MNHNY and SVGAGI (reference sequence). The CDR3 runs 14 residues. DNA of the CDR3: TGTGCCAGCAGTTACTCAGGAACTAGTACTGAAGCTTTCTTT. Protein: CASSYSGTSTEAFF.

This clone appeared once. This chain connects TRBV6-2 or TRBV6-3 to TRBJ2-1, with 7 bases that match TRBD2. Germline-derived CDR1 and CDR2 are MNHEY and SVGEGT. The CDR3 is made up of 16 amino acids. With V trimmed by 0 bases and J by 2 bases, 4 bases remained unmatched. DNA of the CDR3: TGTGCCAGCAGTTACTCCCTCCGGGGGGCCTACAATGAGCAGTTCTTC. Translation gives CASSYSLRGAYNEQFF.

The CDR3 nucleotides read TGCGCCAGCAGACTTGATACAGGGGCCGTCAATGAGCAGTTCTTC. It codes for CASRLDTGAVNEQFF. The chain carries TRBV5-1 and TRBJ2-1, with TRBD1 identical over 7 bases. Germline V lookup: CDR1 SGHRS, CDR2 YFSETQ. The V segment lost 5 bases and the J segment 6 bases; nucleotides outside the gene matches: 11. The CDR3 totals 15 residues.

The chain carries TRBV5-8 and TRBJ2-3, with TRBD2 matching over 8 bases. Per the germline V gene, CDR1 is SGHTS and CDR2 is YDEGEE. The CDR3 runs to 14 residues. V trimming: 4 bases; J trimming: 4 bases; junction bases outside the gene matches: 5. The CDR3 loop reads CASSRSGRPDTQYF. Here the CDR3 DNA reads TGTGCCAGCAGCCGGAGCGGGAGACCAGATACGCAGTATTTT.

Only one count was recorded for this clone. The V and J genes are TRBV21-1 and TRBJ1-1; the D call of TRBD1 is as the table states it, not checked on the DNA. TRBV21-1 corresponds to a pseudogene. The length of the CDR3 is 13 residues. Here the CDR3 reads CASVDRESTEAFF. The DNA for the CDR3 is TGTGCCAGCGTGGACAGGGAGAGCACTGAAGCTTTCTTT.

The table lists this clone with a count of one. The chain combines TRBV9 with TRBJ2-5; TRBD1 is a possible D gene (6 bases). V lost 4 bases and J 5 bases, leaving 18 bases between the germline ends. The CDR3 is made up of 15 amino acids. In germline, CDR1 is SGDLS, CDR2 YYNGEE. Here the CDR3 reads CASSPVGGQGETQYF. For the CDR3, the DNA is TGTGCCAGCAGCCCCGTTGGGGGCCAGGGGGAGACCCAGTACTTC.

DNA of the CDR3: TGTGCCAGCAGCGTATTCGGGGATCTATACAATGAGCAGTTCTTC. It codes for CASSVFGDLYNEQFF. This chain links TRBV9 with TRBJ2-1; D is possibly TRBD2 (5 bases). Trimming shortened V by 1 base and J by 4 bases, and 12 bases separated the two germline ends. The CDR3 contains 15 residues. CDR1 SGDLS and CDR2 YYNGEE come from the germline V gene.